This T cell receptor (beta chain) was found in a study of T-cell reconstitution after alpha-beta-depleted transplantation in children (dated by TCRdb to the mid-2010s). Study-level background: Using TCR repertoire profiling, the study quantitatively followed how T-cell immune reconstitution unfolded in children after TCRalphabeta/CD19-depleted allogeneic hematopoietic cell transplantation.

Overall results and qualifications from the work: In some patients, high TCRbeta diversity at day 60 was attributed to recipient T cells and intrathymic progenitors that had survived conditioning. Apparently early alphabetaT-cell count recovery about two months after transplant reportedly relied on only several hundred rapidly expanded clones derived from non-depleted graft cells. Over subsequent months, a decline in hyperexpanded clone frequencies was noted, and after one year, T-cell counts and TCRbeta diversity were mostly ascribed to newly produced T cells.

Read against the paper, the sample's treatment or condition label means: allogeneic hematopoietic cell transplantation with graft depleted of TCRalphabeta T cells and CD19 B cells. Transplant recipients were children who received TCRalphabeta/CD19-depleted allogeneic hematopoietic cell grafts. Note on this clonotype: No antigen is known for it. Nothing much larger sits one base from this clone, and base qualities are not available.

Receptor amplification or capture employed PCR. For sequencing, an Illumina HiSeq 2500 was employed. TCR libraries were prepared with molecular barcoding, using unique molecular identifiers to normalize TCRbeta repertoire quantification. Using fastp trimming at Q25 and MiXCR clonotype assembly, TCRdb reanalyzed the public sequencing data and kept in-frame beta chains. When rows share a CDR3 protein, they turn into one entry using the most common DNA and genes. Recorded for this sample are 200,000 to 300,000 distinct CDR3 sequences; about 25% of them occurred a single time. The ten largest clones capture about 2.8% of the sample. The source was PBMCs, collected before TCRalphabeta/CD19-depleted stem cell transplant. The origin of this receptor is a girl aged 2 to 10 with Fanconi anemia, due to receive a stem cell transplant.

In nucleotides, the sequence is TGCAGTGCTAGAAAGGGGCTAGCGGGGTTCGGGGATACGCAGTATTTT. Translated, this gives CSARKGLAGFGDTQYF. Recombination joined TRBV20-1 with TRBJ2-3; TRBD2 aligns with 9 central bases. The germline V gene encodes CDR1 DFQATT and CDR2 SNEGSKA (reference sequence). V loses 2 bases at its end and J loses 6 bases; junction bases beyond the gene matches: 12. The CDR3, cysteine through phenylalanine, is 16 amino acids long. The entry retains the CDR3 DNA only, 48 bases that are in frame from base 1.